This T cell receptor beta chain is drawn from a study of spatial heterogeneity in lung cancer. This clonotype came up a few times. The library was built for alpha chains, so this beta chain is an off-target read and its size means little. TCRdb used MiXCR to reprocess the 5' RACE reads, holding one entry per CDR3 protein. Among over 2,500 distinct CDR3 sequences listed, roughly 3.3% were seen once. Regarding time point: sample taken at primary tumor resection. The sequencing here drew on lung tissue, taken at surgery. The TCR was taken from a human donor with early-stage non-small cell lung cancer.

The CDR3 sequence: CSVPAAGSDTQYF. CDR3 bases: TGCAGCGTCCCGGCCGCGGGGTCAGATACGCAGTATTTT. The chain has TRBV29-1 and TRBJ2-3; a weak D match, TRBD2 (6 bases). Germline values: CDR1 SQVTM, CDR2 ANQGSEA. Trimming pared 6 bases from V and 4 bases from J, leaving 14 bases between. CDR3 length: 13 residues.